This T cell receptor (beta chain) was identified during a study of blood T cell repertoires in COVID-19. About the study: Sample material is recorded as cDNA or gDNA derived from T cells, B-cell-depleted T cells, or PBMCs.

Participant ages covered roughly 18 to 89 years across about two dozen US areas. Cohort assignment relied on participant-reported clinical history. For recovered donors of Cohort 3, there were two negative PCRs, clearance, or symptom resolution. Using immunoSEQ multiplex PCR, the repertoire was profiled, and TCRdb retains in-frame clones only, with some absent. Of approximately 160,000 clones listed, over 65% are singletons. The germline V gene encodes CDR1 GTSNPN and CDR2 SVGIG (reference sequence). The CDR3 spans 14 residues. The trim removed 0 bases at V and 8 bases at J, leaving 5 bases unmatched.

The TCR originated in a woman aged 45-65 years who had recovered from COVID-19. The chain uses TRBV30 and TRBJ1-2, with 11 bases lining up with TRBD1. The sample was PBMCs or T cells enriched from blood (not recorded which). CDR3 region: CAWSVAGTGGGYTF. CDR3 in DNA: TGTGCCTGGAGTGTGGCTGGGACAGGGGGGGGCTACACCTTC.